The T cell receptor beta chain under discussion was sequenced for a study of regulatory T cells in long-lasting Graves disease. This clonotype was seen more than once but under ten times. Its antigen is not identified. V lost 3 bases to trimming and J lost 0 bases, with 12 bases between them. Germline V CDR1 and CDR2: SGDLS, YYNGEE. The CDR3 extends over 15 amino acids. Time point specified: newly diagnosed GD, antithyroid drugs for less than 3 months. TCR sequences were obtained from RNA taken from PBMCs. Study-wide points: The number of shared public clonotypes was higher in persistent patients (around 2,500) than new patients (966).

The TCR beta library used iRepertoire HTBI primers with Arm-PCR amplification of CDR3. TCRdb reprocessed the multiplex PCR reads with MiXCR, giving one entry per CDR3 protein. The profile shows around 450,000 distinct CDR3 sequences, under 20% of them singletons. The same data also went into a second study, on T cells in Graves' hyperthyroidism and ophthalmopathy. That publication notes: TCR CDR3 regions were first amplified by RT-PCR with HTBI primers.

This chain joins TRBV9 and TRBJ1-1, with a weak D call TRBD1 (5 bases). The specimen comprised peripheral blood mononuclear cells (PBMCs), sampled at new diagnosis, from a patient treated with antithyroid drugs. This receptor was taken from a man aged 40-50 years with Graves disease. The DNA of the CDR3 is TGTGCCAGCAGCGACCAGACAGACCTGAACACTGAAGCTTTCTTT. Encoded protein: CASSDQTDLNTEAFF. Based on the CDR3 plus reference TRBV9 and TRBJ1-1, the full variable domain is DSGVTQTPKHLITATGQRVTLRCSPRSGDLSVYWYQQSLDQGLQFLIQYYNGEERAKGNILERFSAQQFPDLHSELNLSSLELGDSALYFCASSDQTDLNTEAFFGQGTRLTVV.